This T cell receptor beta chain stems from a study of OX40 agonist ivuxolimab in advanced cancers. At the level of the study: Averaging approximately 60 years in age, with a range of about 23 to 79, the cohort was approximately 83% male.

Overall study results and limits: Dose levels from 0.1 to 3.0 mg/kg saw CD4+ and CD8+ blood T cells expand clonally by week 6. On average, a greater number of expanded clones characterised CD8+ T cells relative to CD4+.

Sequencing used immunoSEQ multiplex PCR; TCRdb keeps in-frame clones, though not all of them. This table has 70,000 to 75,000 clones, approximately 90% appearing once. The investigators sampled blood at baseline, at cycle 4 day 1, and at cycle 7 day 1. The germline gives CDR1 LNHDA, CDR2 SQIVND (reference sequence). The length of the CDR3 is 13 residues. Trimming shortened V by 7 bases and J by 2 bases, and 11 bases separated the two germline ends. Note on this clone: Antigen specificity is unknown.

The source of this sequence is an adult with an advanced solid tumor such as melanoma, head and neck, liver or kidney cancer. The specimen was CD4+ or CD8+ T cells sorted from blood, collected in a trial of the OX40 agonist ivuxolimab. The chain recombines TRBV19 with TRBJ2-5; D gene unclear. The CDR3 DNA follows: TGTGCCAGTACCTCTGCCGGACAAGAGACCCAGTACTTC. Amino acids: CASTSAGQETQYF.